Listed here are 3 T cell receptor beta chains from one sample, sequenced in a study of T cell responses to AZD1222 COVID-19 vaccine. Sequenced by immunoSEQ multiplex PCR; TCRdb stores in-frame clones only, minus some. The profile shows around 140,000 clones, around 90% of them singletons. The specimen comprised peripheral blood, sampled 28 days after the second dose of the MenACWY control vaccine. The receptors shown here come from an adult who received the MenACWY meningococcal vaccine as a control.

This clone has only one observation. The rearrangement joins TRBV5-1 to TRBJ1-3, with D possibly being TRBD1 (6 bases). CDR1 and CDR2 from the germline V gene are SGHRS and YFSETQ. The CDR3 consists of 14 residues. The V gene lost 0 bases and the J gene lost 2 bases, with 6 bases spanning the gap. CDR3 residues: CASSLGGPGNTIYF. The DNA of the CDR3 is TGCGCCAGCAGCTTGGGGGGGCCTGGAAACACCATATATTTT.

The DNA of the CDR3 is TGTGCCAGCAGTCCGGGCCTAAACACTGAAGCTTTCTTT. Encoded protein: CASSPGLNTEAFF. The chain is built from TRBV12-3 or TRBV12-4 and TRBJ1-1; D remains ambiguous. V lost 5 bases and J 2 bases, leaving 9 bases between the germline ends. This CDR3 has 13 residues.

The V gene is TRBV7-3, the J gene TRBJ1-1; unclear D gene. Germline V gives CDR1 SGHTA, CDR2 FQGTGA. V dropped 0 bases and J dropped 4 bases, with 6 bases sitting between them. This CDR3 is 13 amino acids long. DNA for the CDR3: TGTGCCAGCAGCTTAACGTCGGTCACTGAAGCTTTCTTT. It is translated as CASSLTSVTEAFF.